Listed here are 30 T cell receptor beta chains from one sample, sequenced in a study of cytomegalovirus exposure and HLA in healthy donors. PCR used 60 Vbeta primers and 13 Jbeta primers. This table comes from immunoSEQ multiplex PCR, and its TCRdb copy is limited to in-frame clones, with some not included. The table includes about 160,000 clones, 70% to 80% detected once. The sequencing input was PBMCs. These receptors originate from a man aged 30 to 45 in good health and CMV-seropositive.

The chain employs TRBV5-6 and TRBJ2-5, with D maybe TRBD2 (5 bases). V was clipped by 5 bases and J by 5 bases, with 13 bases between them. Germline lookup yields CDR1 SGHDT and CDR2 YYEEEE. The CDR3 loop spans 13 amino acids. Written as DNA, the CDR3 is TGTGCCAGCAGGACCCCGGGCGGGGAGACCCAGTACTTC. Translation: CASRTPGGETQYF.

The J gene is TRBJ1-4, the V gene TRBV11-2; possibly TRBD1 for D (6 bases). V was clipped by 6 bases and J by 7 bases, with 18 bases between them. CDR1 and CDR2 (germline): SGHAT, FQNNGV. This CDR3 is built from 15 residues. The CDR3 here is CASRTLQGKGEKLFF. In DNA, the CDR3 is TGTGCCAGCAGAACCCTGCAGGGGAAGGGTGAAAAACTGTTTTTT.

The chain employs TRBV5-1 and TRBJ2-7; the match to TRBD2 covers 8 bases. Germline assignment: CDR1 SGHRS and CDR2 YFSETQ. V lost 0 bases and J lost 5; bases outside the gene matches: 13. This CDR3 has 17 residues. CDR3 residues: CASSLVSPGGEYHEQYF. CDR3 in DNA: TGCGCCAGCAGCTTGGTTTCCCCCGGGGGGGAATACCACGAGCAGTACTTC.

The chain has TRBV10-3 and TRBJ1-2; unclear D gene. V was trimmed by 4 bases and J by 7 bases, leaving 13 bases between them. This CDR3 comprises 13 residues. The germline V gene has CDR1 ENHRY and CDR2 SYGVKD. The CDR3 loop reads CAISAPGISGYTF. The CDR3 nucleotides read TGTGCCATCAGTGCACCGGGTATATCTGGCTACACCTTC.

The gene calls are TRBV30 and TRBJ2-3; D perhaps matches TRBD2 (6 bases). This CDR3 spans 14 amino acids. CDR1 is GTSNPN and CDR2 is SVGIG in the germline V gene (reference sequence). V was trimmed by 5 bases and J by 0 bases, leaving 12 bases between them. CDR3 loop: CAWDLGTSTDTQYF. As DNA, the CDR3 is TGTGCCTGGGACCTAGGGACTAGCACAGATACGCAGTATTTT.

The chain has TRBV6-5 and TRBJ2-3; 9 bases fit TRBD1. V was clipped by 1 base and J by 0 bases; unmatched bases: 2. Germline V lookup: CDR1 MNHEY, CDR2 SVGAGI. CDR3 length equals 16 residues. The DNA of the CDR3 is TGTGCCAGCAGTTACTTAGGGACAGGGAGCACAGATACGCAGTATTTT. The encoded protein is CASSYLGTGSTDTQYF.

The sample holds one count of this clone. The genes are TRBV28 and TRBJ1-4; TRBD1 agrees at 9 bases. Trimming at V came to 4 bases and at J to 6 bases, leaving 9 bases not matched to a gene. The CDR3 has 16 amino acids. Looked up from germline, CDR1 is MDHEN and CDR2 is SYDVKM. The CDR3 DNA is TGTGCCAGCAGTTCCCCAGGGACAGGGATCTATGAAAAACTGTTTTTT. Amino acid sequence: CASSSPGTGIYEKLFF.

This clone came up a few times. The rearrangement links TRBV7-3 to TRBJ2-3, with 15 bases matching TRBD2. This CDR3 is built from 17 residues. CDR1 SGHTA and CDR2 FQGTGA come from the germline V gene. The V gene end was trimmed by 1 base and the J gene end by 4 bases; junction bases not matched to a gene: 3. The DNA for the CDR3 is TGTGCCAGCAGCTTAAAGGGGACTAGCGGGGGGTCAGATACGCAGTATTTT. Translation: CASSLKGTSGGSDTQYF.

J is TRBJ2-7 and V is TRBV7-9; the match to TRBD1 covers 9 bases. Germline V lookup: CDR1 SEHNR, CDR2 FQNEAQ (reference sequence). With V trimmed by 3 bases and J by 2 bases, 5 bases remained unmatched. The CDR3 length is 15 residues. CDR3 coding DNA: TGTGCCAGCAGCTTTTTGAGGACAGGGGCCTACGAGCAGTACTTC. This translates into CASSFLRTGAYEQYF.

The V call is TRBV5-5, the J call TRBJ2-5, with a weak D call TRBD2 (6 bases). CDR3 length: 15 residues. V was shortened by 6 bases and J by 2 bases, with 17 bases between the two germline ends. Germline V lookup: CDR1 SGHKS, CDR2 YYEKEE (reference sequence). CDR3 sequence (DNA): TGTGCCAGCACCCAACCCACCGGGGGTCAAGAGACCCAGTACTTC. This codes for CASTQPTGGQETQYF.

CDR3 DNA sequence: TGCGCCAGCAGCCCCGGGGTCGGGATGTTGTCCTACGAGCAGTACTTC. It encodes CASSPGVGMLSYEQYF. The gene calls are TRBV5-1 and TRBJ2-7; D is possibly TRBD2 (5 bases). The CDR3 runs to 16 residues. CDR1 is SGHRS and CDR2 is YFSETQ in the germline V gene. Trimming stripped 4 bases from V and 1 base from J, with 18 bases between. Looking up the rest from reference TRBV5-1 and TRBJ2-7 gives the full variable domain: KAGVTQTPRYLIKTRGQQVTLSCSPISGHRSVSWYQQTPGQGLQFLFEYFSETQRNKGNFPGRFSGRQFSNSRSEMNVSTLELGDSALYLCASSPGVGMLSYEQYFGPGTRLTVT.

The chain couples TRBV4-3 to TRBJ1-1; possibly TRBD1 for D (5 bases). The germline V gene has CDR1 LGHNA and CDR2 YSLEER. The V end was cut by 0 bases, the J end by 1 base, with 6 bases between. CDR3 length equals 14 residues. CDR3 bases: TGCGCCAGCAGCCAAGACGGGGGGAACACTGAAGCTTTCTTT. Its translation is CASSQDGGNTEAFF.

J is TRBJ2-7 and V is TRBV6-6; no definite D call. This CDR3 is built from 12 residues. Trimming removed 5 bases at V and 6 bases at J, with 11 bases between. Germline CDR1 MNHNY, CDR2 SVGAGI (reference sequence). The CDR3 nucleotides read TGTGCCAGCAGTGTCCCGGGTGCCGAGCAGTACTTC. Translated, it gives CASSVPGAEQYF.

The CDR3 nucleotides are TGCGCCAGCAGCCCCGATACAGGAAACTATGGCTACACCTTC. Protein sequence: CASSPDTGNYGYTF. The chain is built from TRBV5-1 and TRBJ1-2; tentatively, D is TRBD1 (5 bases). The V gene's germline CDR1 is SGHRS and CDR2 YFSETQ. The CDR3 has 14 amino acids. V dropped 4 bases and J dropped 2 bases, with 12 bases sitting between them.

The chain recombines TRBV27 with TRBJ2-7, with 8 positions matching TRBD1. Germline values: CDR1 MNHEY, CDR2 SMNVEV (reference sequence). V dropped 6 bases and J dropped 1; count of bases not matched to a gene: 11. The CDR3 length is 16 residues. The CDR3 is CASSRLGQGGSYEQYF. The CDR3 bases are TGTGCCAGCAGCCGATTAGGACAGGGAGGTTCCTACGAGCAGTACTTC.

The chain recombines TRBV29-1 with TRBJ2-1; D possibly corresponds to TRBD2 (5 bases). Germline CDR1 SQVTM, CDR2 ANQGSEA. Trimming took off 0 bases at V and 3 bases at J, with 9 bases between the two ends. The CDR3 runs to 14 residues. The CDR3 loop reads CSVEDRGRYNEQFF. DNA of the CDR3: TGCAGCGTTGAAGATAGAGGGCGCTACAATGAGCAGTTCTTC.

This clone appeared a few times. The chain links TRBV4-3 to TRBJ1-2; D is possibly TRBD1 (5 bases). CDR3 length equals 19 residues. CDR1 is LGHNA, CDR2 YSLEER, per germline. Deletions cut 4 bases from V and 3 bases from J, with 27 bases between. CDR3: CASSPQPATDNLVDYGYTF. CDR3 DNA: TGCGCCAGCAGCCCACAACCAGCTACGGACAACCTCGTGGACTATGGCTACACCTTC.

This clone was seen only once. The CDR3 here is CASSYAGGSNQPQHF. The CDR3 DNA sequence: TGTGCCAGCAGTTACGCAGGGGGTAGCAATCAGCCCCAGCATTTT. This chain joins TRBV6-6 and TRBJ1-5; 7 nucleotides match TRBD1. This CDR3 region has 15 residues. Germline lookup yields CDR1 MNHNY and CDR2 SVGAGI (reference sequence). V was pared by 2 bases and J by 0 bases, with 1 base of the junction left unmatched.

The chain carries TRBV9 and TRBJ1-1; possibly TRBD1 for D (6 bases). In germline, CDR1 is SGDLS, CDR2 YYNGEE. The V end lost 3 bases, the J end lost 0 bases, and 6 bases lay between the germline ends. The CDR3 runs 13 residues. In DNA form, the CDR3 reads TGTGCCAGCAGCGGACAGGTGAACACTGAAGCTTTCTTT. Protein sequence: CASSGQVNTEAFF.

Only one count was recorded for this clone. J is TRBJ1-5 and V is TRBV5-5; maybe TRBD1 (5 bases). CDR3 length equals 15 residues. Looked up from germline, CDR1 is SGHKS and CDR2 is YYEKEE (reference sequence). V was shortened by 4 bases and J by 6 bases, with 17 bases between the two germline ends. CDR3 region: CASSLSQGGSQPQHF. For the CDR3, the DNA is TGTGCCAGCAGCCTTTCCCAGGGCGGGAGTCAGCCCCAGCATTTT.

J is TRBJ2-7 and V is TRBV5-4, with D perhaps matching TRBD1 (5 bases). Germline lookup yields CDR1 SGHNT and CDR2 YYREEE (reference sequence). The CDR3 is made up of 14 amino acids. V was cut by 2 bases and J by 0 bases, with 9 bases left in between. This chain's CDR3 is CASSFWGLSYEQYF. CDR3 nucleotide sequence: TGTGCCAGCAGCTTCTGGGGCCTCTCCTACGAGCAGTACTTC.

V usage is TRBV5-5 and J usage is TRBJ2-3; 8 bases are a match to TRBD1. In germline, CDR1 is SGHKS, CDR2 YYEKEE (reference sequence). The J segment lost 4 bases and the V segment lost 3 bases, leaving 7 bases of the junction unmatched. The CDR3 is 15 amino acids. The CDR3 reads CASSWRTGPADTQYF. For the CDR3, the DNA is TGTGCCAGCAGCTGGCGGACAGGGCCCGCAGATACGCAGTATTTT.

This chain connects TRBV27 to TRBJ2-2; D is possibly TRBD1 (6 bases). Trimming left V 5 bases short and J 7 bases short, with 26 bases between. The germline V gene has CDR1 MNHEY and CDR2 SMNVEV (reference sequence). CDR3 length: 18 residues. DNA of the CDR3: TGTGCCAGCAGTCAAACACCTCCAGGGGATAGGTTTATCGGGGAGCTGTTTTTT. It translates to CASSQTPPGDRFIGELFF.

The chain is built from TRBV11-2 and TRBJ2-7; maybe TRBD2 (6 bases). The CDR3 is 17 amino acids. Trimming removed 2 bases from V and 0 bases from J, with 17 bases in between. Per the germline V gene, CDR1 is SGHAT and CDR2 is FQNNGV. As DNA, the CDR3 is TGTGCCAGCAGCTTACCATCGTCGGGGAGGAGCTCCTACGAGCAGTACTTC. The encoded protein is CASSLPSSGRSSYEQYF.

CDR3 DNA sequence: TGCGCCAGCAGTATCCATGAGCAGGGGGCACTCGGGGCCAACGTCCTGACTTTC. It specifies CASSIHEQGALGANVLTF. The V call is TRBV5-1, the J call TRBJ2-6; TRBD1 matches 8 bases. Germline-derived CDR1 and CDR2 are SGHRS and YFSETQ. Trimming at V came to 5 bases and at J to 4 bases, leaving 14 bases not matched to a gene. The length of the CDR3 is 18 residues.

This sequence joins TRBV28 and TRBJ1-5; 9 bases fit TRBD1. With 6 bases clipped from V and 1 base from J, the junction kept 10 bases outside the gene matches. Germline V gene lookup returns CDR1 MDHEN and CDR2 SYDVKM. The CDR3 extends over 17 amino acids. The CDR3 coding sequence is TGTGCCAGCAGCTACGGACAGGGGTCAAGAAGCAATCAGCCCCAGCATTTT. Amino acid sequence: CASSYGQGSRSNQPQHF.

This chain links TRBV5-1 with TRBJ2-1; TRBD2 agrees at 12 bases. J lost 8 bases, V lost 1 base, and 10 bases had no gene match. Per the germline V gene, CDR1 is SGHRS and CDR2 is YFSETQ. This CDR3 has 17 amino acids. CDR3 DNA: TGCGCCAGCAGCTTGTCGCTAGCGGGGGGGTATTCCTATGAGCAGTTCTTC. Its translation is CASSLSLAGGYSYEQFF.

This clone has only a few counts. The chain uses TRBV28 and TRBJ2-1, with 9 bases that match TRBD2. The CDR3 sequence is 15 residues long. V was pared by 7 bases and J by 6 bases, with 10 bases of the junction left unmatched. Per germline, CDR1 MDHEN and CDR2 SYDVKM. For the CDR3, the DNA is TGTGCCAGCACGCCCCCCGCGGGGGGGCCCAATGAGCAGTTCTTC. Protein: CASTPPAGGPNEQFF. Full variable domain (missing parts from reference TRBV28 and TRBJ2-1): DVKVTQSSRYLVKRTGEKVFLECVQDMDHENMFWYRQDPGLGLRLIYFSYDVKMKEKGDIPEGYSVSREKKERFSLILESASTNQTSMYLCASTPPAGGPNEQFFGPGTRLTVL.

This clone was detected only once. The CDR3 DNA reads as TGTGCCACCAGCTTAAGACAGGCAACTAATGAAAAACTGTTTTTT. Translated: CATSLRQATNEKLFF. The chain employs TRBV15 and TRBJ1-4; D might be TRBD1 (6 bases). The CDR3 totals 15 residues. The V gene's germline CDR1 is LNHNV and CDR2 YYDKDF (reference sequence). V was pared by 5 bases and J by 0 bases, with 10 bases between.

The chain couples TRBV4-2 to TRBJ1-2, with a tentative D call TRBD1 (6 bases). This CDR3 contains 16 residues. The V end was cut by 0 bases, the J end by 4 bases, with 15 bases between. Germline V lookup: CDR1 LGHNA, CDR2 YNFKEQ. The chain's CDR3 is CASSQDLQGRGYGYTF. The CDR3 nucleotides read TGTGCCAGCAGCCAAGATCTACAGGGACGCGGCTATGGCTACACCTTC.